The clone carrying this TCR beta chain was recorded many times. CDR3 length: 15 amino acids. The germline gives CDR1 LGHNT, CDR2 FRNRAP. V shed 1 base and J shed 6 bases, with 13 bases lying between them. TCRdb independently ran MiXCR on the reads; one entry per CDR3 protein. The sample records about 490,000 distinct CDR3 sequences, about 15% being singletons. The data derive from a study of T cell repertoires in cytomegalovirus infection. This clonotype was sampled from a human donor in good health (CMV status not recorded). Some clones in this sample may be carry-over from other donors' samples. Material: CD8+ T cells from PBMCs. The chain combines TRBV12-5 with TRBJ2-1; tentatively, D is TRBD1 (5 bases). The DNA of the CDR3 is TGTGCTAGTGGTTTGGGAAATCAGGGAAGCAATGAGCAGTTCTTC. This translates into CASGLGNQGSNEQFF. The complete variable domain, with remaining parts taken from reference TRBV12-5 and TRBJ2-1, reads DARVTQTPRHKVTEMGQEVTMRCQPILGHNTVFWYRQTMMQGLELLAYFRNRAPLDDSGMPKDRFSAEMPDATLATLKIQPSEPRDSAVYFCASGLGNQGSNEQFFGPGTRLTVL.